Listed below are T cell receptor beta chains from one sample, sequenced in a study of PD-1 blockade in classical Hodgkin lymphoma. Data came from immunoSEQ multiplex PCR; TCRdb stores just in-frame clones and leaves some out. The sample has 70,000 or so clones, over 90% seen once. The sample taken for sequencing was peripheral blood mononuclear cells (PBMCs). The source of these receptors is a human donor with classical Hodgkin lymphoma. CDR3s include the opening cysteine and the closing phenylalanine or tryptophan. The D gene is left open where the match is weak. The size field is filled for only some rows; it gives once, few, many or a size class.

V	D	J	size	DNA	CDR3
TRBV4-2	TRBD2	TRBJ2-7	once	TGTGCCAGCAGCCAAGACCGAGGCGGGGGGGCGAAAGAGCAGTACTTC	CASSQDRGGGAKEQYF
TRBV7-2	-	TRBJ1-5	-	TGTGCCAGCAGCCCCGACGGCTACAATCAGCCCCAGCATTTT	CASSPDGYNQPQHF
TRBV7-2	TRBD2	TRBJ2-3	-	TGTGCCAGCAGCCCCAAGGGCGGGAGCGGCACAGATACGCAGTATTTT	CASSPKGGSGTDTQYF
TRBV18	-	TRBJ1-3	-	TGTGCCAGCTCACCACAGGCAGGCTCTGGAAACACCATATATTTT	CASSPQAGSGNTIYF
TRBV29-1	-	TRBJ1-3	-	TGCAGCGTTGAGGACAGTCGGGAAAATACCATATATTTT	CSVEDSRENTIYF
TRBV11-2	TRBD1	TRBJ2-7	once	TGTGCCAGCAGCTTAGATAGGGGACAGGGATACTACGAGCAGTACTTC	CASSLDRGQGYYEQYF
TRBV6-5	-	TRBJ2-5	-	TGTGCCAGCAGTTACTCCGGGGGCTTACAAGAGACCCAGTACTTC	CASSYSGGLQETQYF
TRBV10-2	TRBD2	TRBJ2-1	-	TGCGCCAGCAGTGAGTCAGGGAGGGCCGGACACAATGAGCAGTTCTTC	CASSESGRAGHNEQFF
TRBV18	-	TRBJ1-1	-	TGTGCCAGCTCATCACAGTGGGGGCGAGAGAACACTGAAGCTTTCTTT	CASSSQWGRENTEAFF
TRBV5-1	-	TRBJ2-5	once	TGCGCCAGCAGCCCCTTGGCGGCCCAAGAGACCCAGTACTTC	CASSPLAAQETQYF
TRBV29-1	TRBD1	TRBJ2-1	-	TGCAGCGTGGGGGCCGGGACAGGGCACAATGAGCAGTTCTTC	CSVGAGTGHNEQFF
TRBV6-4	-	TRBJ2-7	-	TGTGCCAGCACGTTAGCTAAGCAGTACTTC	CASTLAKQYF
TRBV5-6	-	TRBJ2-7	-	TGTGCCAGCAGCTTGGTGGGTCCCTACGAGCAGTACTTC	CASSLVGPYEQYF
TRBV27	-	TRBJ2-5	-	TGTGCCAGCAGTTTAGGTCGACTACTGAAAGAGACCCAGTACTTC	CASSLGRLLKETQYF
TRBV9	-	TRBJ2-7	-	TGTGCCAGCAGCACCAACCTGGGGGAGCAGTACTTC	CASSTNLGEQYF
TRBV5-4	TRBD1	TRBJ2-7	-	TGTGCCAGCAGCTGGGACAGGGGCTACGAGCAGTACTTC	CASSWDRGYEQYF
TRBV5-1	-	TRBJ1-2	-	TGCGCCAGCAGCACAGGATTGCCTTTCTATGGCTACACCTTC	CASSTGLPFYGYTF
TRBV29-1	TRBD1	TRBJ1-2	-	TGCAGCGTTGGAGGACAGGGCTATGGCTACACCTTC	CSVGGQGYGYTF
TRBV19	-	TRBJ1-5	-	TGTGCCAGTAGTAAACTGGTTGGGCGCGGTACTCAGCCCCAGCATTTT	CASSKLVGRGTQPQHF
TRBV6-9	-	TRBJ1-1	-	TGTGCCAGCAGTTACTCGATTTCTCTTGAAGCTTTCTTT	CASSYSISLEAFF
TRBV27	TRBD2	TRBJ2-2	-	TGTGCCAGCAGTTTGATAGCGGGAGGGCCGGGTATGACCGGGGAGCTGTTTTTT	CASSLIAGGPGMTGELFF
TRBV18	-	TRBJ2-7	-	TGTGCCAGCTCACACATCGAGTCCTACGAGCAGTACTTC	CASSHIESYEQYF
TRBV10-3	TRBD1	TRBJ1-2	-	TGTGCCATCAGCCTTCAGGGGGAAGCGTTCTCTGGTACCTTC	CAISLQGEAFSGTF
TRBV7-3	TRBD2	TRBJ2-3	-	TGTGCCAGCAGCTTGGGACTAGCGGACTTCACAGATACGCAGTATTTT	CASSLGLADFTDTQYF
TRBV2	TRBD2	TRBJ2-2	once	TGTGCCAGCAGTGAAGCCATTTTAGCGGGCGGCTCCGGGGAGCTGTTTTTT	CASSEAILAGGSGELFF
TRBV5-1	-	TRBJ2-3	-	TGCGCCAGCAGCTTGGATGGAGGAGCAGATACGCAGTATTTT	CASSLDGGADTQYF
TRBV12-5	TRBD1	TRBJ2-7	-	TGTGCTAGTGCAGACAGGGATAACGAGCAGTACTTC	CASADRDNEQYF
TRBV19	-	TRBJ1-2	-	TGTGCCAGTAGTATGCTAGGGGGTTGGAACTATGGCTACACCTTC	CASSMLGGWNYGYTF
TRBV29-1	TRBD1	TRBJ1-2	-	TGCAGCGTTGGCCAGACAGGGGGCCCGGGCTACACCTTC	CSVGQTGGPGYTF
TRBV5-1	TRBD2	TRBJ2-1	-	TGCGCCAGCAGCTCCGAAGGGACTACACTAGTCAATGAGCAGTTCTTC	CASSSEGTTLVNEQFF
TRBV4-1	TRBD1	TRBJ1-1	-	TGCGCCAGCAGCCAAGTATTGTTTAGGGGGCTTGCTTTCTTT	CASSQVLFRGLAFF
TRBV14	-	TRBJ1-2	-	TGTGCCAGCAGCCAAGGACGCTTTAGCTATGGCTACACCTTC	CASSQGRFSYGYTF
TRBV28	-	TRBJ1-5	-	TGTGCCACAATGATAGCCCCTAGCAATCAGCCCCAGCATTTT	CATMIAPSNQPQHF
TRBV18	-	TRBJ1-2	-	TGTGCCAGCTCACCAGTAGGCCAGGGCTACACCTTC	CASSPVGQGYTF
TRBV6-5	-	TRBJ2-6	-	TGTGCCAGCAGTCGTACAGTTACTGGGGCCAACGTCCTGACTTTC	CASSRTVTGANVLTF
TRBV5-4	-	TRBJ1-2	once	TGTGCCAGCAGCTTGGCGGGGGCGCCTGGCTACACCTTC	CASSLAGAPGYTF
TRBV7-9	TRBD1	TRBJ1-1	-	TGTGCCAGCAGCTTAATTTGGAAACAGGGGGAACGGGACACTGAAGCTTTCTTT	CASSLIWKQGERDTEAFF
TRBV6-1	-	TRBJ2-5	-	TGTGCCAGTCGGGTTGCGGAGACCCAGTACTTC	CASRVAETQYF
TRBV5-1	-	TRBJ2-7	-	TGCGCCAGCAGCTTGGACGGCTTCATCACGTACGAGCAGTACTTC	CASSLDGFITYEQYF
TRBV4-1	TRBD1	TRBJ1-2	-	TGCGCCAGCAGCCACCCGGGACAGGGGCGCTATGGCTACACCTTC	CASSHPGQGRYGYTF
TRBV7-2	-	TRBJ1-2	-	TGTGCCAGCAGCTTAGACAGGACTGTCCATGATGGCTACACCTTC	CASSLDRTVHDGYTF
TRBV5-1	-	TRBJ2-2	once	TGCGCCAGCAGCTCCGGAAGTGGGTCCGGGGAGCTGTTTTTT	CASSSGSGSGELFF
TRBV5-1	-	TRBJ1-4	-	TGCGCCAGCAGCTTGGCCAGGACAATGGGTAATGAAAAACTGTTTTTT	CASSLARTMGNEKLFF
TRBV2	-	TRBJ2-3	-	TGTGCCAGCGGAATTGGCGCTGTCGGCACAGATACGCAGTATTTT	CASGIGAVGTDTQYF
TRBV7-8	-	TRBJ1-1	-	TGTGCCAGCAGCTTCCAGGTTAACACTGAAGCTTTCTTT	CASSFQVNTEAFF
TRBV28	-	TRBJ1-2	-	TGTGCCAGCACAAAACTTCAAGGCCCTTATGGCTACACCTTC	CASTKLQGPYGYTF
TRBV5-1	-	TRBJ1-2	-	TGCGCCAGCAGCTTGGACGCCGCCTCCTATGGCTACACCTTC	CASSLDAASYGYTF
TRBV27	TRBD2	TRBJ2-7	-	TGTGCCAGCAGTTTGGGACTAGCGGGAGTAGCCTACGAGCAGTACTTC	CASSLGLAGVAYEQYF
TRBV19	TRBD1	TRBJ1-5	-	TGTGCCAGTAGTATGACAGGGAGTAATGGGCCCCAGCATTTT	CASSMTGSNGPQHF
TRBV10-3	-	TRBJ1-2	-	TGTGCCATCAATACCAGGGAGGACTATGGCTACACCTTC	CAINTREDYGYTF
TRBV28	-	TRBJ2-7	once	TGTGCCAGCAGTTCAGGGGGGCTTGACGAGCAGTACTTC	CASSSGGLDEQYF
TRBV6-5	TRBD1	TRBJ2-7	-	TGTGCCAGCAGCCTCCTACGACAGGGCGGTAGCGAGCAGTACTTC	CASSLLRQGGSEQYF
TRBV6-5	-	TRBJ1-2	once	TGTGCCAGCAGGGGGAACCTCGGGGACTATGGCTACACCTTC	CASRGNLGDYGYTF
TRBV10-1	-	TRBJ2-3	-	TGCGCCAGCAGCGTCTACGGATATGGAGATACGCAGTATTTT	CASSVYGYGDTQYF
TRBV11-3	-	TRBJ2-1	-	TGTGCCAGCAGCTTAGTCGGAGGTTACAATGAGCAGTTCTTC	CASSLVGGYNEQFF
TRBV7-8	-	TRBJ1-1	-	TGTGCCAGCAGCTTAGAAGGGGGCACTGAAGCTTTCTTT	CASSLEGGTEAFF
TRBV9	-	TRBJ1-2	once	TGTGCCAGCAGCGTAGGGCAGGGATTGGGAGGCTACACCTTC	CASSVGQGLGGYTF
TRBV6-5	-	TRBJ2-7	-	TGTGCCAGCAGGCAGGGGTCCTCCTACGAGCAGTACTTC	CASRQGSSYEQYF